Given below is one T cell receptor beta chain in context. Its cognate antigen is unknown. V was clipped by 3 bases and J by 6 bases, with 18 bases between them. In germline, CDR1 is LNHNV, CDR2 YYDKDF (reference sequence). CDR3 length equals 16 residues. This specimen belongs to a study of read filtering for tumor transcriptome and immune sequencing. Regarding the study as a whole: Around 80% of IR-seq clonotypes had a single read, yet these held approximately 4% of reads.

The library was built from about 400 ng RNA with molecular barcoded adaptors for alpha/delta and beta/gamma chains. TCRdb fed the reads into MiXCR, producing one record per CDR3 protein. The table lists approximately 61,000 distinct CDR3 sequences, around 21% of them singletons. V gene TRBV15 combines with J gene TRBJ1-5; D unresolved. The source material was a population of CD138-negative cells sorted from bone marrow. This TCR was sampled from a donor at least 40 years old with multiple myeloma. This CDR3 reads CATSRPSGGSGQPQHF. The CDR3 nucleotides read TGTGCCACCAGCAGGCCATCAGGAGGGTCCGGTCAGCCCCAGCATTTT.